In its sample, the clone carrying this T cell receptor (beta chain) was seen a few times. The data originate from a study of patients and donors after allogeneic stem cell transplantation. The CDR3 has 14 residues. Trimming removed 3 bases from V and 1 base from J; junction bases left unmatched: 0. The V gene's germline CDR1 is MDHEN and CDR2 SYDVKM. TCRdb re-analysed the RT-PCR reads in MiXCR, keeping a single row per CDR3 protein. The sample consists of roughly 200,000 distinct CDR3 sequences, around two fifths of them appearing once. Sequences were obtained from blood, either unsorted or a sorted T cell fraction (not recorded which). The chain is built from TRBV28 and TRBJ1-5; 7 positions match TRBD1. This receptor was identified in a human donor who was either an allogeneic HSCT recipient or a stem cell or donor lymphocyte infusion donor (not recorded which). It is not recorded whose cells these are; they may come from a transplant donor. The CDR3 loop is CASSLDRSNQPQHF. CDR3 nucleotide sequence: TGTGCCAGCAGTTTGGACAGGAGCAATCAGCCCCAGCATTTT.